Listed here are 11 T cell receptor beta chains from one sample, sequenced in a study of cytomegalovirus exposure and HLA in healthy donors. The PCR had 60 Vbeta and 13 Jbeta primers. Libraries were prepared by immunoSEQ multiplex PCR; TCRdb keeps only in-frame clonotypes and omits some of them. The sample consists of nearly 110,000 clones, around 85% of them appearing once. Input material: PBMCs. The receptor set was obtained from a man aged 30 to 45 in good health and CMV-seronegative.

The chain employs TRBV6-6 and TRBJ2-5, with 7 bases fitting TRBD1. The germline gives CDR1 MNHNY, CDR2 SVGAGI (reference sequence). The CDR3 spans 14 residues. V lost 5 bases and J lost 4; bases outside the gene matches: 7. In DNA, the CDR3 is TGTGCCAGCAGTCCCCGGGACAGCGGAGAGACCCAGTACTTC. Translation: CASSPRDSGETQYF.

V is TRBV6-5 and J is TRBJ1-2; no clear D gene. This CDR3 is built from 15 residues. The germline V and J ends were trimmed by 2 bases and 0 bases, with 10 bases remaining between them. Per the germline V gene, CDR1 is MNHEY and CDR2 is SVGAGI. CDR3 protein: CASSYGGSSNYGYTF. The CDR3 DNA is TGTGCCAGCAGTTACGGAGGCAGCTCTAACTATGGCTACACCTTC.

The sample holds many counts of this clone. This sequence joins TRBV29-1 and TRBJ2-2; D remains unclear. V was pared by 7 bases and J by 1 base, with 7 bases between. In germline, CDR1 is SQVTM, CDR2 ANQGSEA. The CDR3 is 12 residues long. CDR3 sequence reads: CSGKQNTGELFF. CDR3 sequence (DNA): TGCAGCGGAAAGCAGAACACCGGGGAGCTGTTTTTT.

In DNA, the CDR3 is TGTGCCAGCAGCTTAGACAACACAGATACGCAGTATTTT. This encodes CASSLDNTDTQYF. The rearrangement joins TRBV7-2 to TRBJ2-3, with D hard to call. V lost 1 base, J lost 2 bases, and 4 bases lay in between. Germline assignment: CDR1 SGHTA and CDR2 FQGNSA. The CDR3 covers 13 residues. Complete variable domain (other parts from reference TRBV7-2 and TRBJ2-3): GAGVSQSPSNKVTEKGKDVELRCDPISGHTALYWYRQSLGQGLEFLIYFQGNSAPDKSGLPSDRFSAERTGGSVSTLTIQRTQQEDSAVYLCASSLDNTDTQYFGPGTRLTVL.

The genes are TRBV11-3 and TRBJ2-1; TRBD1 matches at 7 bases. CDR3 length: 13 amino acids. With 5 bases clipped from V and 7 bases from J, the junction kept 5 bases outside the gene matches. Germline loops: CDR1 SGHNT, CDR2 YENEEA. This CDR3 is CASSITTGNEQFF. For the CDR3, the DNA is TGTGCCAGCAGCATAACGACAGGGAATGAGCAGTTCTTC.

This clone turned up a few times. The CDR3 bases are TGTGCCAGCGGGAAGACTAGCGGGACCTACGAGCAGTACTTC. This encodes CASGKTSGTYEQYF. The chain couples TRBV28 to TRBJ2-7; 11 bases match TRBD2. Germline V gene data show CDR1 as MDHEN and CDR2 as SYDVKM. The CDR3 is 14 amino acids. After removal of 8 bases from V and 2 bases from J, the junction contained 5 bases not matched to a gene.

The rearrangement joins TRBV28 to TRBJ2-7, with a possible D match to TRBD2 (6 bases). Trimming removed 4 bases from V and 5 bases from J, with 18 bases in between. Germline CDR1 reads MDHEN; CDR2 reads SYDVKM. The CDR3 is 15 amino acids. CDR3 bases: TGTGCCAGCAGTTGGAGTGGCGGGATTGCCCACGAGCAGTACTTC. This sequence encodes CASSWSGGIAHEQYF.

The genes are TRBV30 and TRBJ1-6; 7 bases align to TRBD1. Trimming took 8 bases from V and 7 from J; bases not matched to a gene: 8. The germline V gene has CDR1 GTSNPN and CDR2 SVGIG (reference sequence). This CDR3 region has 13 residues. CDR3 protein: CAIWDSYNSPLHF. The CDR3 region has the DNA TGTGCCATCTGGGACAGTTACAATTCACCCCTCCACTTT.

This clone was counted only a few times. The V call is TRBV2, the J call TRBJ1-1; weak D call: TRBD1 (5 bases). The germline V gene encodes CDR1 SNHLY and CDR2 FYNNEI. The germline V and J ends were trimmed by 8 bases and 5 bases, with 12 bases remaining between them. There are 12 residues in the CDR3. In DNA, the CDR3 is TGTGCCAGCTTTGGGGGAGGAACTGAAGCTTTCTTT. It specifies CASFGGGTEAFF.

The chain couples TRBV5-1 to TRBJ1-2, with 9 nucleotides matching TRBD1. V gave up 4 bases and J gave up 8 bases; unmatched junction bases: 9. The germline V gene encodes CDR1 SGHRS and CDR2 YFSETQ. CDR3 length equals 14 residues. The chain's CDR3 is CASSGYRDRDGYTF. The CDR3 bases are TGCGCCAGCAGCGGATACCGGGACAGGGACGGCTACACCTTC.

The chain is built from TRBV7-8 and TRBJ1-5; no definite D call. V lost 3 bases to trimming and J lost 3 bases, with 6 bases between them. There are 13 residues in the CDR3. CDR1 is SGHVS and CDR2 is FQNEAQ in the germline V gene. CDR3 residues: CASSLSNNQPQHF. The CDR3 DNA is TGTGCCAGCAGCTTGAGCAACAATCAGCCCCAGCATTTT.